A selection of T cell receptor beta chains follows, all from one sample in a study of T cells in Graves' hyperthyroidism and ophthalmopathy. From the multiplex PCR reads, TCRdb called clonotypes with MiXCR, one entry per CDR3 protein. Of about 98,000 distinct CDR3 sequences in the sample, 35% to 50% were seen once. The material sequenced was peripheral blood or thyroid tissue (not recorded which). These receptors came from a woman in her twenties or thirties with Graves' hyperthyroidism. CDR3s include the opening cysteine and the closing phenylalanine or tryptophan. The order of the fields is D gene, V gene, J gene, clone size, CDR3 DNA, CDR3 protein. D genes are given only for firm matches. Some rows mark clone size as missing; the rest say once, few, many or name a class of expanded clone.

d_gene: .; v_gene: TRBV6-5; j_gene: TRBJ2-2; abundance: .; CDR3nt: TGTGCCAGCACTTCCTTTACGGCTTACGGGGAGCTGTTTTTT; CDR3aa: CASTSFTAYGELFF
d_gene: .; v_gene: TRBV29-1; j_gene: TRBJ2-5; abundance: many; CDR3nt: TGCAGCGTTGGCTCCGAGACCCAGTACTTC; CDR3aa: CSVGSETQYF
d_gene: .; v_gene: TRBV6-5; j_gene: TRBJ1-2; abundance: many; CDR3nt: TGTGCCAGCAGTCCCGATATGACGCATGGCTACACCTTC; CDR3aa: CASSPDMTHGYTF
d_gene: .; v_gene: TRBV20-1; j_gene: TRBJ1-5; abundance: .; CDR3nt: TGCAGTGCTAGAGGCCAGGGGCCGTGGAATCAGCCCCAGCATTTT; CDR3aa: CSARGQGPWNQPQHF
d_gene: TRBD1; v_gene: TRBV7-3; j_gene: TRBJ1-4; abundance: .; CDR3nt: TGTGCCAGCAGCCAGGGGGCCGGAGAGACCCAGTATGAAAAACTGTTTTTT; CDR3aa: CASSQGAGETQYEKLFF
d_gene: TRBD1; v_gene: TRBV14; j_gene: TRBJ2-7; abundance: .; CDR3nt: TGTGCCAGCAGCCAAGGCCCCGGGACAGGGGACTACGAGCAGTACTTC; CDR3aa: CASSQGPGTGDYEQYF
d_gene: .; v_gene: TRBV7-8; j_gene: TRBJ1-1; abundance: many; CDR3nt: TGTGCCAGCATCCAGGACGGAATGAACACTGAAGCTTTCTTT; CDR3aa: CASIQDGMNTEAFF
d_gene: .; v_gene: TRBV24-1; j_gene: TRBJ2-5; abundance: few; CDR3nt: TGTGCTTCCCGACAGACGGGAGAGACCCAGTACTTC; CDR3aa: CASRQTGETQYF
d_gene: TRBD1; v_gene: TRBV19; j_gene: TRBJ1-5; abundance: many; CDR3nt: TGTGCCAGTAGCGGCTGGTCCAGGGGGAATCAGCCCCAGCATTTT; CDR3aa: CASSGWSRGNQPQHF
d_gene: TRBD1; v_gene: TRBV10-3; j_gene: TRBJ2-7; abundance: .; CDR3nt: TGTGCCCTCAGCGGACAGGGCGTGGACGAGCGGTACTTC; CDR3aa: CALSGQGVDERYF
d_gene: .; v_gene: TRBV2; j_gene: TRBJ1-2; abundance: .; CDR3nt: TGTGCCAGCAGTGACGGCGGGGCTGGAAACACCTTC; CDR3aa: CASSDGGAGNTF
d_gene: .; v_gene: TRBV4-1; j_gene: TRBJ2-7; abundance: .; CDR3nt: TGCGCCAGCAGCCAAGATAAAGGTGTCTACGAGCAGTACTTC; CDR3aa: CASSQDKGVYEQYF
d_gene: .; v_gene: TRBV12-3/TRBV12-4; j_gene: TRBJ2-6; abundance: .; CDR3nt: TGTGCCAGCAGTTTATGTGGCCCTGGGGCCAACGTCCTGACTTTC; CDR3aa: CASSLCGPGANVLTF
d_gene: .; v_gene: TRBV10-3; j_gene: TRBJ1-4; abundance: many; CDR3nt: TGTGCCATCTCGCCCGCGGCCAATAATGAAAAACTGTTTTTT; CDR3aa: CAISPAANNEKLFF
d_gene: TRBD1; v_gene: TRBV12-3/TRBV12-4; j_gene: TRBJ1-2; abundance: many; CDR3nt: TGTGCCAGCAGTAACCGACAGGGATACTATGGCTACACCTTC; CDR3aa: CASSNRQGYYGYTF
d_gene: TRBD2; v_gene: TRBV24-1; j_gene: TRBJ2-3; abundance: .; CDR3nt: TGTGCCACCAGTGATTTGCCTAGCGGGGCCACAGATACGCAGTATTTT; CDR3aa: CATSDLPSGATDTQYF
d_gene: .; v_gene: TRBV29-1; j_gene: TRBJ1-2; abundance: .; CDR3nt: TGCAGCACCGAAAGTGTCAGTTATGGCTACACCTTC; CDR3aa: CSTESVSYGYTF
d_gene: TRBD2; v_gene: TRBV5-1; j_gene: TRBJ2-7; abundance: .; CDR3nt: TGCGCCAGCAGCTCGGGACTAACCTACGAGCAGCACTTC; CDR3aa: CASSSGLTYEQHF
d_gene: .; v_gene: TRBV20-1; j_gene: TRBJ1-5; abundance: .; CDR3nt: TGCAGTGCTAGGGGACTCCTTGACAATCAGCCCCAGCATTTT; CDR3aa: CSARGLLDNQPQHF
d_gene: TRBD1; v_gene: TRBV10-3; j_gene: TRBJ2-7; abundance: many; CDR3nt: TGTGCCATCAGTGAGGGGACAGGGGCCCACTCCTACGAGCAGTACTTC; CDR3aa: CAISEGTGAHSYEQYF
d_gene: .; v_gene: TRBV30; j_gene: TRBJ1-6; abundance: many; CDR3nt: TGTGCCTGGAGTGGACAGTATTCACCCCTCCACTTT; CDR3aa: CAWSGQYSPLHF
d_gene: .; v_gene: TRBV5-1; j_gene: TRBJ1-6; abundance: many; CDR3nt: TGCGCCAGCAGCCCGGAACCAACAGGGAGTTGGTCACCCCTCCACTTT; CDR3aa: CASSPEPTGSWSPLHF
d_gene: TRBD2; v_gene: TRBV15; j_gene: TRBJ2-7; abundance: once; CDR3nt: TGTGCCACCAGCAGAGCTGCGGGAGGGCCGGTGTACGAGCAGTACTTC; CDR3aa: CATSRAAGGPVYEQYF
d_gene: .; v_gene: TRBV5-6; j_gene: TRBJ2-5; abundance: .; CDR3nt: TGTGCCAGCAGGGAGACAGGGAGGGGCACAGAGACCCAGTACTTC; CDR3aa: CASRETGRGTETQYF
d_gene: .; v_gene: TRBV20-1; j_gene: TRBJ1-6; abundance: .; CDR3nt: TGCAGTGCTAGAGAGGGGGGGAATTCACCCCTCCACTTT; CDR3aa: CSAREGGNSPLHF
d_gene: .; v_gene: TRBV10-3; j_gene: TRBJ1-5; abundance: few; CDR3nt: TGTGCCATCAGTGAGATGGGGTATCAGCCCCAGCATTTT; CDR3aa: CAISEMGYQPQHF
d_gene: .; v_gene: TRBV2; j_gene: TRBJ1-5; abundance: many; CDR3nt: TGTGCCAGCAGTGTAGGATCAGTCCCCCAGCATTTT; CDR3aa: CASSVGSVPQHF
d_gene: .; v_gene: TRBV15; j_gene: TRBJ1-3; abundance: medium-sized; CDR3nt: TGTGCCACCAGCAGAGATCGGGCAGAGGAAAGTGGAAACACCATATATTTT; CDR3aa: CATSRDRAEESGNTIYF
d_gene: .; v_gene: TRBV28; j_gene: TRBJ1-6; abundance: .; CDR3nt: TGTGCCAGCAGCCAGGGGCTCGGGGACTTCTATAATTCACCCCTCCACTTT; CDR3aa: CASSQGLGDFYNSPLHF
d_gene: TRBD1; v_gene: TRBV2; j_gene: TRBJ2-7; abundance: .; CDR3nt: TGTGCCAGCAAAACCCGACAGGGCGGCTGCGAGCGGTACTTC; CDR3aa: CASKTRQGGCERYF
d_gene: .; v_gene: TRBV10-2; j_gene: TRBJ2-3; abundance: many; CDR3nt: TGCGCCAGCAGATTCCCAGGGATGAGTTTCTCAACAGATACGCAGTATTTT; CDR3aa: CASRFPGMSFSTDTQYF
d_gene: TRBD1; v_gene: TRBV7-3; j_gene: TRBJ2-7; abundance: few; CDR3nt: TGTGCCAGCAGCGAACAGGGGGCTCGGTACGAGCAGTACTTC; CDR3aa: CASSEQGARYEQYF
d_gene: .; v_gene: TRBV11-2; j_gene: TRBJ1-5; abundance: .; CDR3nt: TGTGCCAGCAGTTCCGTCCGGATGGGGACCAGCAATCAGCCCCAGCATTTT; CDR3aa: CASSSVRMGTSNQPQHF
d_gene: TRBD1; v_gene: TRBV15; j_gene: TRBJ1-2; abundance: once; CDR3nt: TGTGCCACCAGCAGAGATACAGGGGCAGCCTATGGCTACACCTTC; CDR3aa: CATSRDTGAAYGYTF
d_gene: .; v_gene: TRBV7-3; j_gene: TRBJ1-1; abundance: .; CDR3nt: TGTGCCAGCTTAACCTTCGCGGCGACTGAAGCTTTCTTT; CDR3aa: CASLTFAATEAFF
d_gene: .; v_gene: TRBV29-1; j_gene: TRBJ1-1; abundance: .; CDR3nt: TGCAGCGCAAGAACTCAGACCCGGAACACTGAAGCTTTCTTT; CDR3aa: CSARTQTRNTEAFF
d_gene: .; v_gene: TRBV4-1; j_gene: TRBJ2-3; abundance: .; CDR3nt: TGCGCCAGCAGCAAAAGATTGGGGATAGGGAGCACAGATACGCAGTATTTT; CDR3aa: CASSKRLGIGSTDTQYF
d_gene: TRBD1; v_gene: TRBV5-1; j_gene: TRBJ2-3; abundance: .; CDR3nt: TGCGCCAGCAGCACCGGACAGGGACTGAACACAGATACGCAGTATTTT; CDR3aa: CASSTGQGLNTDTQYF
d_gene: TRBD1; v_gene: TRBV7-8; j_gene: TRBJ1-2; abundance: .; CDR3nt: TGTGCCAGCAGTCTCGGGACAGGGACCGGCTACACCTTC; CDR3aa: CASSLGTGTGYTF
d_gene: .; v_gene: TRBV18; j_gene: TRBJ2-6; abundance: many; CDR3nt: TGTGCCAGCTCACTGTCGGGAGTATCGGGGGCCAACGTCCTGACTTTC; CDR3aa: CASSLSGVSGANVLTF
d_gene: .; v_gene: TRBV6-5; j_gene: TRBJ1-5; abundance: many; CDR3nt: TGTGCCAGCCAAGCAGGGGGCAATCAGCCCCAGCATTTT; CDR3aa: CASQAGGNQPQHF
d_gene: .; v_gene: TRBV4-2; j_gene: TRBJ1-5; abundance: many; CDR3nt: TGTGCCAGCAGCCAAGGGTTTGGGGGGGCGCTGAATCAGCCCCAGCATTTT; CDR3aa: CASSQGFGGALNQPQHF
d_gene: .; v_gene: TRBV10-3; j_gene: TRBJ2-1; abundance: .; CDR3nt: TGTGCCATCAGTGATGGGCAGGACCTCTGGGATGAGCAGTTCTTC; CDR3aa: CAISDGQDLWDEQFF
d_gene: TRBD2; v_gene: TRBV4-2; j_gene: TRBJ2-3; abundance: many; CDR3nt: TGTGCCAGCAGTCCACTAGCGGGGGCTTCAGATACGCAGTATTTT; CDR3aa: CASSPLAGASDTQYF
d_gene: .; v_gene: TRBV3-1; j_gene: TRBJ1-1; abundance: many; CDR3nt: TGTGCCAGCAGCCAATTTGGGGGGGTTACTGAAGCTTTCTTT; CDR3aa: CASSQFGGVTEAFF
d_gene: .; v_gene: TRBV10-3; j_gene: TRBJ1-6; abundance: once; CDR3nt: TGTGCCATCAGTGACGACAATAATTCACCCCTCCACTTT; CDR3aa: CAISDDNNSPLHF
d_gene: .; v_gene: TRBV19; j_gene: TRBJ1-1; abundance: many; CDR3nt: TGTGCCAGTAGAGGGCCGGGGAACACTGAAGCTTTCTTT; CDR3aa: CASRGPGNTEAFF